This TCR beta chain was recorded in a study of early T cells in non-severe SARS-CoV-2 infection. One entry per CDR3 protein results from TCRdb running MiXCR on the 5' RACE reads. The data contain roughly 93,000 distinct CDR3 sequences, 9.5% to 11% of them seen just once; the ten biggest clones take up around 5%. There are a few counts of this clonotype. CDR1 and CDR2 (germline): SGHTA, FQGNSA. V lost 6 bases and J 7 bases, leaving 9 bases between the germline ends. The CDR3 sequence is 11 residues long. J is TRBJ1-1 and V is TRBV7-2, with D possibly TRBD1 on 6 matching bases. Source material: whole blood. The sequence came from an adult who was a healthcare worker with PCR-confirmed SARS-CoV-2 infection or an uninfected control (not recorded which). The CDR3 sequence is CASSYRVEAFF. The CDR3 coding sequence is TGTGCCAGCAGTTACAGGGTTGAAGCTTTCTTT.